The next 24 T cell receptor beta chains were all read from a single sample in a study of T cells in Graves' hyperthyroidism and ophthalmopathy. Regions amplified from RNA transcripts were the TCR beta CDR3 regions. HTBI primers were the set used in a first-round RT-PCR of the TCR CDR3. TCRdb re-called the multiplex PCR reads with MiXCR, one entry per CDR3 protein. Of under 800,000 distinct CDR3 sequences listed, around 15% are singletons. Input material: blood. Receptors were obtained from a woman aged 18-29 years with Graves' hyperthyroidism.

V and J are TRBV15 and TRBJ2-7, with 11 positions matching TRBD2. V was pared by 3 bases and J by 2 bases, with 18 bases of the junction left unmatched. The CDR3 runs to 20 residues. Per germline, CDR1 LNHNV and CDR2 YYDKDF (reference sequence). For the CDR3, the DNA is TGTGCCACCAGCAGGAAACCGGGACAGGCGACTAGCGGGAACCCCTACGAGCAGTACTTC. This encodes CATSRKPGQATSGNPYEQYF. Complete variable domain (other parts from reference TRBV15 and TRBJ2-7): DAMVIQNPRYQVTQFGKPVTLSCSQTLNHNVMYWYQQKSSQAPKLLFHYYDKDFNNEADTPDNFQSRRPNTSFCFLDIRSPGLGDTAMYLCATSRKPGQATSGNPYEQYFGPGTRLTVT.

This clonotype appeared a few times. The V gene is TRBV6-1, the J gene TRBJ2-7; 9 nucleotides align to TRBD1. J lost 6 bases, V lost 4 bases, and 22 bases had no gene match. The CDR3 length is 19 residues. CDR1 is MNHNS, CDR2 SASEGT, per germline. The CDR3 sequence: CASSVLSGGTGTGLSEQYF. CDR3 sequence (DNA): TGTGCCAGCAGTGTTCTCTCCGGCGGTACCGGGACAGGGTTAAGCGAGCAGTACTTC.

This clonotype has a handful of counts. This chain's CDR3 is CASSQDGWALGLTTDTQYF. CDR3 sequence (DNA): TGTGCCAGCAGCCAAGACGGTTGGGCCCTTGGACTCACCACAGATACGCAGTATTTT. V and J are TRBV3-1 and TRBJ2-3; a possible D gene is TRBD2 (5 bases). Trimming removed 0 bases at V and 2 bases at J, with 21 bases between. Germline CDR1 and CDR2: LGHDT and YNNKEL (reference sequence). This CDR3 comprises 19 residues.

V and J are TRBV29-1 and TRBJ2-3; the D is unclear. The CDR3 runs to 14 residues. CDR1 SQVTM and CDR2 ANQGSEA come from the germline V gene. V was cut by 1 base and J by 0 bases, with 8 bases left in between. As DNA, the CDR3 is TGCAGCGTTGAAGGGTCCCTAAGCACAGATACGCAGTATTTT. Its protein product is CSVEGSLSTDTQYF.

At least ten counts were recorded for this clonotype. The chain employs TRBV29-1 and TRBJ2-5; D possibly corresponds to TRBD1 (5 bases). Germline CDR1 and CDR2: SQVTM and ANQGSEA. This CDR3 comprises 14 residues. V dropped 7 bases and J dropped 2 bases, with 17 bases sitting between them. The CDR3 here is CSARLTGAQETQYF. The CDR3 DNA follows: TGCAGCGCTCGACTCACAGGAGCTCAAGAGACCCAGTACTTC.

V and J are TRBV29-1 and TRBJ1-1; weak D call: TRBD1 (5 bases). CDR1 is SQVTM, CDR2 ANQGSEA, per germline. The CDR3 has 13 amino acids. Trimming took off 3 bases at V and 7 bases at J, with 15 bases between the two ends. CDR3 in DNA: TGCAGCGTTGATAGGGACGCCGGGAATGAAGCTTTCTTT. It encodes CSVDRDAGNEAFF.

The V call is TRBV30, the J call TRBJ2-2; D is ambiguous. V lost 1 base, J lost 5 bases, and 5 bases lay in between. CDR3 length: 12 amino acids. Germline V lookup: CDR1 GTSNPN, CDR2 SVGIG (reference sequence). The CDR3 nucleotides are TGTGCCTGGAGTGAAGGTACCGGGGAGCTGTTTTTT. Translated, it gives CAWSEGTGELFF.

CDR3 amino acids: CASSHPRDHGTQYF. The CDR3 DNA reads as TGCGCCAGCAGCCATCCCCGGGACCACGGGACCCAGTACTTC. This sequence joins TRBV4-1 and TRBJ2-5; tentatively, D is TRBD1 or TRBD2 (5 bases each). The V end was cut by 3 bases, the J end by 7 bases, with 15 bases between. The germline gives CDR1 MGHRA, CDR2 YSYEKL. This CDR3 comprises 14 residues.

There are many counts of this clonotype. The chain links TRBV12-3 or TRBV12-4 to TRBJ1-2, with D perhaps matching TRBD1 (6 bases). CDR3 size: 17 residues. The V gene lost 5 bases and the J gene lost 0 bases, with 19 bases spanning the gap. CDR3 protein: CASSPVNRARANYGYTF. As DNA, the CDR3 is TGTGCCAGCAGTCCCGTCAACAGGGCTAGAGCTAACTATGGCTACACCTTC.

In this sample, this clonotype turned up a few times. This chain connects TRBV7-2 to TRBJ2-7; D is ambiguous. Per germline, CDR1 SGHTA and CDR2 FQGNSA. The ends were cut back, 4 bases at V and 2 bases at J, with 15 bases in the middle. The CDR3 is 15 residues long. In DNA form, the CDR3 reads TGTGCCAGCAGCTCCCGCGCTTCAAGTGCCTACGAGCAGTACTTC. It is translated as CASSSRASSAYEQYF.

To note about this clonotype: Just one base apart from a much larger clone, this may be a read error. The chain links TRBV7-9 to TRBJ1-4; D not certain. The CDR3 loop spans 11 amino acids. V lost 5 bases and J lost 6, with 4 bases in between. The germline V gene has CDR1 SEHNR and CDR2 FQNEAQ (reference sequence). CDR3 residues: CASSKDEKLFF. The DNA for the CDR3 is TGTGCCAGCAGCAAAGATGAAAAACTGTTTTTT.

At least ten counts were recorded for this clonotype. The chain recombines TRBV28 with TRBJ2-3; TRBD2 matches 8 bases. This CDR3 has 15 amino acids. Per germline, CDR1 MDHEN and CDR2 SYDVKM. Trimming removed 3 bases from V and 5 bases from J; junction bases left unmatched: 7. CDR3 protein: CASSFWWREEDTQYF. CDR3 in DNA: TGTGCCAGCAGTTTTTGGTGGCGGGAGGAAGATACGCAGTATTTT.

The V gene is TRBV7-6, the J gene TRBJ2-1; tentative D call: TRBD2 (7 bases). Trimming pared 5 bases from V and 4 bases from J, leaving 18 bases between. The CDR3 contains 16 residues. Germline-derived CDR1 and CDR2 are SGHVS and FNYEAQ. The CDR3 protein is CASSPPGGATYNEQFF. The CDR3 DNA follows: TGTGCCAGCAGCCCCCCGGGGGGCGCTACGTACAATGAGCAGTTCTTC.

This clonotype was seen ten or more times. In DNA form, the CDR3 reads TGTGCCAGCAGCTTAGTAGCCAGCGGGGAAAACCCCGAGCAGTACTTC. This codes for CASSLVASGENPEQYF. The V call is TRBV7-8, the J call TRBJ2-7; TRBD2 agrees at 7 bases. Unmatched junction bases numbered 12, after V lost 1 base and J lost 6 bases. Germline CDR1 is SGHVS and CDR2 is FQNEAQ. The CDR3 length is 16 residues.

This clonotype was recorded at least ten times. This chain joins TRBV16 and TRBJ2-7; weak D call: TRBD1 (6 bases). This CDR3 spans 13 amino acids. Trimming cost V 4 bases and J 6 bases, with 13 bases left between them. CDR1 is KGHSY and CDR2 is FQNENV in the germline V gene. The CDR3 is CASSLLGASEQYF. The CDR3 DNA sequence: TGTGCCAGCAGCCTCTTGGGGGCCTCCGAGCAGTACTTC.

This clonotype turned up a few times. This chain connects TRBV15 to TRBJ2-7, with 10 bases matching TRBD1. After removal of 4 bases from V and 5 bases from J, the junction contained 8 bases not matched to a gene. Germline V gene data show CDR1 as LNHNV and CDR2 as YYDKDF (reference sequence). The CDR3 contains 15 residues. CDR3 sequence: CATSTYRDRGDEQYF. The CDR3 nucleotides are TGTGCCACCAGCACGTACCGGGACAGGGGAGACGAGCAGTACTTC.

This clonotype occurred many times. J is TRBJ1-5 and V is TRBV27, with a weak D call TRBD1 (6 bases). CDR1 is MNHEY and CDR2 is SMNVEV in the germline V gene (reference sequence). Trimming left V 5 bases short and J 4 bases short, with 15 bases between. The CDR3 contains 15 residues. This CDR3 reads CASSTSVQGNQPQHF. CDR3 coding DNA: TGTGCCAGCAGTACCTCGGTACAGGGTAATCAGCCCCAGCATTTT.

The V gene is TRBV2, the J gene TRBJ2-1; 7 nucleotides agree with TRBD1. The J segment lost 8 bases and the V segment lost 10 bases, leaving 8 bases of the junction unmatched. The germline V gene encodes CDR1 SNHLY and CDR2 FYNNEI. The CDR3 consists of 12 residues. This chain's CDR3 is CANSDREHEQFF. The CDR3 DNA follows: TGTGCCAACTCCGACAGGGAGCATGAGCAGTTCTTC.

Only a few counts were recorded for this clonotype. V and J are TRBV28 and TRBJ2-5; no definite D call. V lost 2 bases and J lost 5, with 9 bases in between. Germline CDR1 is MDHEN and CDR2 is SYDVKM. The CDR3 runs 13 residues. For the CDR3, the DNA is TGTGCCAGCAGTTTAGCGACGGAGGAGACCCAGTACTTC. Protein product: CASSLATEETQYF.

This clonotype was picked up many times. The rearrangement links TRBV6-2 or TRBV6-3 to TRBJ2-7; D not resolved. Germline values: CDR1 MNHEY, CDR2 SVGEGT. CDR3 length: 11 amino acids. V lost 8 bases to trimming and J lost 2 bases, with 7 bases between them. CDR3 region: CASGRTYEQYF. The CDR3 region has the DNA TGTGCCAGCGGCAGAACCTACGAGCAGTACTTC.

This clonotype showed up just a few times. V gene TRBV30 combines with J gene TRBJ1-3; D not resolved. The V gene lost 0 bases and the J gene lost 4 bases, with 10 bases spanning the gap. The CDR3 loop spans 14 amino acids. Germline CDR1 and CDR2: GTSNPN and SVGIG (reference sequence). The CDR3 nucleotides read TGTGCCTGGAGTGTAGACTTTGGGGGAAACACCATATATTTT. Its protein is CAWSVDFGGNTIYF.

This clonotype was seen more than once but under ten times. The rearrangement joins TRBV5-1 to TRBJ2-5; D is unclear. Germline assignment: CDR1 SGHRS and CDR2 YFSETQ. Between the trimmed V and J ends, which lost 0 bases and 4 bases, there was a span of 10 bases. The CDR3 consists of 14 residues. DNA of the CDR3: TGCGCCAGCAGCTTGGGAAGGACCGCAGAGACCCAGTACTTC. Its translation is CASSLGRTAETQYF.

This chain uses TRBV4-1 with TRBJ2-5; 10 bases agree with TRBD2. V shed 2 bases and J 7 bases; nucleotides not matched to a gene: 16. This CDR3 has 18 residues. Germline V gene data show CDR1 as MGHRA and CDR2 as YSYEKL. CDR3 coding DNA: TGCGCCAGCAGCCAAATTGGAGCGGGAGGGCCTCCGTTGTCGACCCAGTACTTC. Translation: CASSQIGAGGPPLSTQYF.

This chain connects TRBV5-1 to TRBJ2-5; unclear D gene. The germline CDR1 and CDR2 sequences are SGHRS and YFSETQ. Trimming took 2 bases from V and 5 from J, leaving 16 bases between them. This CDR3 comprises 15 residues. The CDR3 sequence is CASSFGTHQVETQYF. DNA of the CDR3: TGCGCCAGCAGCTTTGGCACTCACCAGGTGGAGACCCAGTACTTC.